The 21 T cell receptor beta chains presented below share a single source sample, sequenced in a study of blood T cell repertoires in COVID-19. The repertoire was sequenced with immunoSEQ multiplex PCR; TCRdb's copy has only in-frame clones and lacks some. The table records over 75,000 clones, 75% to 85% of them present only once. The sample was peripheral blood. These receptors were collected from a woman between 65 and 79 years old with acute or convalescent COVID-19.

The rearrangement joins TRBV2 to TRBJ1-1; 7 nucleotides align to TRBD1. Looked up from germline, CDR1 is SNHLY and CDR2 is FYNNEI. The trim removed 11 bases at V and 8 bases at J, leaving 11 bases unmatched. This CDR3 has 12 residues. CDR3 in DNA: TGTGCCGGGAACCGGGACAGTACGGAAGCTTTCTTT. This translates into CAGNRDSTEAFF.

This clone was found once. V is TRBV9 and J is TRBJ1-6; D is uncertain. The CDR3 extends over 14 amino acids. The germline V gene has CDR1 SGDLS and CDR2 YYNGEE. Trimming shortened V by 0 bases and J by 3 bases, and 4 bases separated the two germline ends. The DNA for the CDR3 is TGTGCCAGCAGCGTAGATAGCTATAATTCACCCCTCCACTTT. This codes for CASSVDSYNSPLHF.

The chain couples TRBV6-5 to TRBJ1-4, with 10 bases aligning to TRBD1. The CDR3 is made up of 15 amino acids. Trimming cost V 3 bases and J 10 bases; bases outside gene matches: 8. Germline V gives CDR1 MNHEY, CDR2 SVGAGI. CDR3 amino acids: CASSYLGTGEGKLFF. In nucleotides, the CDR3 is TGTGCCAGCAGTTATCTGGGGACAGGGGAAGGAAAACTGTTTTTT.

The V and J genes are TRBV6-4 and TRBJ2-2; D may be TRBD1 (6 bases). The V and J ends lost 6 bases and 4 bases respectively, with 15 bases between them. The CDR3 contains 15 residues. Germline-derived CDR1 and CDR2 are MRHNA and SNTAGT. CDR3 nucleotides: TGTGCCAGCAGCCTTACAGGGAAAGGCACCGGGGAGCTGTTTTTT. This sequence encodes CASSLTGKGTGELFF.

This chain uses TRBV5-6 with TRBJ1-3; D is ambiguous. Germline V CDR1 and CDR2: SGHDT, YYEEEE. The V end was cut by 2 bases, the J end by 1 base, with 16 bases between. The CDR3 consists of 17 residues. CDR3 sequence reads: CASSFIEAGLSGNTIYF. In DNA form, the CDR3 reads TGTGCCAGCAGCTTTATAGAGGCAGGACTTTCTGGAAACACCATATATTTT.

The rearrangement uses TRBV2 and TRBJ2-3; D is unclear. Trimming pared 4 bases from V and 6 bases from J, leaving 5 bases between. The CDR3 contains 11 residues. Germline lookup yields CDR1 SNHLY and CDR2 FYNNEI. The DNA of the CDR3 is TGTGCCAGCAGTGCCGCGGATACGCAGTATTTT. Amino acids: CASSAADTQYF.

This chain uses TRBV19 with TRBJ1-1; 9 bases are a match to TRBD1. There are 15 residues in the CDR3. The germline CDR1 and CDR2 sequences are LNHDA and SQIVND (reference sequence). With V trimmed by 7 bases and J by 5 bases, 11 bases remained unmatched. This CDR3 is CASTLNRGQVTEAFF. The CDR3 DNA sequence: TGTGCCAGTACACTTAACAGGGGGCAGGTTACTGAAGCTTTCTTT.

The chain couples TRBV14 to TRBJ1-2; no definite D call. The CDR3 is 13 residues long. Trimming cost V 1 base and J 5 bases, with 8 bases left between them. The germline CDR1 and CDR2 sequences are SGHDN and FVKESK. CDR3 residues: CASSQGLIYGYTF. CDR3 sequence (DNA): TGTGCCAGCAGCCAAGGGCTCATTTATGGCTACACCTTC. The variable domain in full, with the rest retrieved from reference TRBV14 and TRBJ1-2, is EAGVTQFPSHSVIEKGQTVTLRCDPISGHDNLYWYRRVMGKEIKFLLHFVKESKQDESGMPNNRFLAERTGGTYSTLKVQPAELEDSGVYFCASSQGLIYGYTFGSGTRLTVV.

This clone was seen only once. The chain has TRBV30 and TRBJ1-1, with 11 bases fitting TRBD1. The trim removed 2 bases at V and 6 bases at J, leaving 8 bases unmatched. The CDR3 is 15 amino acids. CDR1 is GTSNPN and CDR2 is SVGIG in the germline V gene (reference sequence). CDR3: CAWSWTGGNSPEAFF. The CDR3 DNA sequence: TGTGCCTGGAGTTGGACAGGGGGCAATTCCCCTGAAGCTTTCTTT.

CDR3 bases: TGTGCCAGCAGCCGGGGGTCCGGGGAGCTGTTTTTT. Protein: CASSRGSGELFF. The chain couples TRBV5-4 to TRBJ2-2, with D tentatively TRBD2 (6 bases). Looked up from germline, CDR1 is SGHNT and CDR2 is YYREEE (reference sequence). The germline V and J ends were trimmed by 4 bases and 6 bases, with 7 bases remaining between them. CDR3 length equals 12 residues.

The rearrangement uses TRBV9 and TRBJ2-2; 10 nucleotides align to TRBD2. The CDR3 sequence is 17 residues long. Trimming cost V 0 bases and J 7 bases; bases outside gene matches: 9. Germline V lookup: CDR1 SGDLS, CDR2 YYNGEE. CDR3 coding DNA: TGTGCCAGCAGCGTAGAACCAGCGGGAGGGCCTCTCGGGGAGCTGTTTTTT. It encodes CASSVEPAGGPLGELFF. The full variable domain, its missing parts supplied by reference TRBV9 and TRBJ2-2, is DSGVTQTPKHLITATGQRVTLRCSPRSGDLSVYWYQQSLDQGLQFLIQYYNGEERAKGNILERFSAQQFPDLHSELNLSSLELGDSALYFCASSVEPAGGPLGELFFGEGSRLTVL.

The gene calls are TRBV5-1 and TRBJ2-5; TRBD1 is a possible D gene (5 bases). V was cut by 1 base and J by 2 bases, with 9 bases left in between. Germline CDR1 and CDR2: SGHRS and YFSETQ. The length of the CDR3 is 14 residues. DNA of the CDR3: TGCGCCAGCAGCTTGAAGGGGCCTCAAGAGACCCAGTACTTC. Protein: CASSLKGPQETQYF.

This clone was counted a single time. The chain uses TRBV5-4 and TRBJ2-7; 8 bases align to TRBD2. The CDR3 spans 16 residues. In germline, CDR1 is SGHNT, CDR2 YYREEE (reference sequence). V trimming: 6 bases; J trimming: 0 bases; junction bases outside the gene matches: 11. The CDR3 DNA is TGTGCCAGCACCCGGGGAGGCGGGGGGTCCTCCTACGAGCAGTACTTC. Translation: CASTRGGGGSSYEQYF.

The chain combines TRBV6-6 with TRBJ1-2, with TRBD1 matching 7 bases. The CDR3 is 14 amino acids. J was trimmed by 5 bases and V by 6 bases; bases with no gene match: 9. Germline V gene data show CDR1 as MNHNY and CDR2 as SVGAGI (reference sequence). The CDR3 sequence: CASRPTGAEYGYTF. The CDR3 coding sequence is TGTGCCAGCAGACCTACAGGGGCGGAATATGGCTACACCTTC.

The rearrangement uses TRBV16 and TRBJ1-1, with D perhaps matching TRBD1 (6 bases). Trimming shortened V by 2 bases and J by 4 bases, and 11 bases separated the two germline ends. The CDR3 is 14 amino acids. Germline assignment: CDR1 KGHSY and CDR2 FQNENV. CDR3 loop: CASSQAAGATEAFF. For the CDR3, the DNA is TGTGCCAGCAGCCAAGCAGCGGGGGCCACTGAAGCTTTCTTT.

DNA of the CDR3: TGTGCCAGCAGCCCAGGACAGGCGTACGAGCAGTACTTC. It codes for CASSPGQAYEQYF. V usage is TRBV9 and J usage is TRBJ2-7; 7 positions agree with TRBD1. Germline CDR1 SGDLS, CDR2 YYNGEE. There are 13 residues in the CDR3. Losses at the gene ends were 4 bases for V and 4 bases for J; bases not matched to a gene: 5. Variable domain in full (rest from reference TRBV9 and TRBJ2-7): DSGVTQTPKHLITATGQRVTLRCSPRSGDLSVYWYQQSLDQGLQFLIQYYNGEERAKGNILERFSAQQFPDLHSELNLSSLELGDSALYFCASSPGQAYEQYFGPGTRLTVT.

CDR3 nucleotide sequence: TGTGCCAGCAGAGGACAGGTCGGTGAAGCTTTCTTT. Amino acid sequence: CASRGQVGEAFF. The chain links TRBV6-6 to TRBJ1-1; 7 bases fit TRBD1. With 6 bases clipped from V and 7 bases from J, the junction kept 5 bases outside the gene matches. CDR3 size: 12 residues. CDR1 and CDR2 from the germline V gene are MNHNY and SVGAGI (reference sequence).

J is TRBJ2-2 and V is TRBV29-1, with 10 bases fitting TRBD2. The V segment lost 7 bases and the J segment 0 bases; nucleotides outside the gene matches: 5. The CDR3 has 15 amino acids. From germline, CDR1 is SQVTM and CDR2 ANQGSEA. For the CDR3, the DNA is TGCAGCGCACAGGGGACTAGCGCGAACACCGGGGAGCTGTTTTTT. Translating it yields CSAQGTSANTGELFF.

The chain links TRBV7-8 to TRBJ2-1; 8 bases line up with TRBD2. The CDR3 extends over 18 amino acids. J gave up 7 bases and V 5 bases, and 19 bases lay outside the gene matches. Germline V lookup: CDR1 SGHVS, CDR2 FQNEAQ. CDR3 bases: TGTGCCAGCAGCCCCCTGCTCCGGGCGGGGGGCATAGGGAATGAGCAGTTCTTC. Protein sequence: CASSPLLRAGGIGNEQFF.

A remark on this clone: This sample includes further DNA sequences coding for the same CDR3. This chain links TRBV5-1 with TRBJ2-7, with D possibly matching TRBD1 (5 bases). The V gene's germline CDR1 is SGHRS and CDR2 YFSETQ. Trimming removed 0 bases at V and 1 base at J, with 5 bases between. This CDR3 spans 13 amino acids. The chain's CDR3 is CASSLAGSYEQYF. In DNA form, the CDR3 reads TGCGCCAGCAGCTTGGCAGGGTCCTACGAGCAGTACTTC.

This chain joins TRBV18 and TRBJ2-1, with 12 positions matching TRBD2. The CDR3 runs 15 residues. The junction had 4 bases not matched to a gene; V was cut back by 3 bases and J by 7 bases. Germline assignment: CDR1 KGHSH and CDR2 LQKENI. The CDR3 sequence: CASSPTSGGSNEQFF. The CDR3 coding sequence is TGTGCCAGCTCACCCACTAGCGGGGGGTCGAATGAGCAGTTCTTC.